Following are 8 T cell receptor beta chains from one sample sequenced in a study of CD4+ T cells in melanoma. Only in-frame clones appear in the TCRdb table, and some are missing; sequencing was by immunoSEQ multiplex PCR. Here the sample spans some 150,000 clones, 80% to 95% being singletons. The receptor set was obtained from a human donor with melanoma.

V and J are TRBV2 and TRBJ1-1; D not resolved. Trimming left V 7 bases short and J 2 bases short, with 11 bases between. In germline, CDR1 is SNHLY, CDR2 FYNNEI. The CDR3 consists of 13 residues. The CDR3 region has the DNA TGTGCCAGCATTGGGCAGAGAAACACTGAAGCTTTCTTT. Translating gives CASIGQRNTEAFF.

The chain combines TRBV30 with TRBJ1-6, with D possibly TRBD1 on 5 matching bases. V was pared by 0 bases and J by 12 bases, with 12 bases between. CDR1 and CDR2 from the germline V gene are GTSNPN and SVGIG (reference sequence). CDR3 size: 13 residues. The CDR3 DNA reads TGTGCCTGGAGTGTGTCTGGGACCTTACCCCTCCACTTT. Encoded protein: CAWSVSGTLPLHF.

This chain's CDR3 is CASSNDRGFENYGYTF. Written as DNA, the CDR3 is TGTGCCAGCTCAAATGACAGGGGGTTTGAAAACTATGGCTACACCTTC. J is TRBJ1-2 and V is TRBV18; TRBD1 aligns across 9 bases. V gave up 5 bases and J gave up 2 bases; unmatched junction bases: 9. The CDR3 extends over 16 amino acids. Germline CDR1 and CDR2: KGHSH and LQKENI.

About this clone itself: The junction differs from germline at one of its ends, possibly a read error. The chain recombines TRBV5-1 with TRBJ1-4; 9 bases agree with TRBD1. CDR3 size: 13 residues. Germline values: CDR1 SGHRS, CDR2 YFSETQ. The CDR3 DNA reads as TGCGCCAGCAGCCCGGGGTCCGGGACAGGGCCCTCCTTT. This codes for CASSPGSGTGPSF.

This chain connects TRBV27 to TRBJ1-4, with D possibly matching TRBD1 (5 bases). V was pared by 3 bases and J by 10 bases, with 12 bases between. CDR3 length: 13 residues. Germline loops: CDR1 MNHEY, CDR2 SMNVEV (reference sequence). The CDR3 DNA is TGTGCCAGCAGTTTCGCAGGGTCCGGAAAACTGTTTTTT. It codes for CASSFAGSGKLFF.

The chain combines TRBV5-1 with TRBJ2-1; no reliable D call. Per germline, CDR1 SGHRS and CDR2 YFSETQ. Between the trimmed V and J ends, which lost 5 bases and 5 bases, there was a span of 17 bases. The CDR3 runs 15 residues. CDR3 residues: CASRIGPLGNNEQFF. DNA of the CDR3: TGCGCCAGCAGGATAGGCCCCTTAGGGAACAATGAGCAGTTCTTC.

This clone was observed a single time. The chain employs TRBV29-1 and TRBJ1-4, with D possibly TRBD1 on 5 matching bases. Trimming left V 5 bases short and J 8 bases short, with 12 bases between. The CDR3 length is 12 residues. Germline V CDR1 and CDR2: SQVTM, ANQGSEA. The DNA for the CDR3 is TGCAGCGTTAGGTCAGGACAAGAAAAACTGTTTTTT. Translating gives CSVRSGQEKLFF.

The rearrangement joins TRBV5-1 to TRBJ2-1, with D possibly being TRBD1 or TRBD2 (7 bases each). The ends were cut back, 1 base at V and 4 bases at J, with 15 bases in the middle. Germline V gene sequence: CDR1 SGHRS, CDR2 YFSETQ. CDR3 length: 16 residues. Here the CDR3 reads CASSLNQGGIYNEQFF. The CDR3 bases are TGCGCCAGCAGCTTGAACCAGGGGGGGATTTACAATGAGCAGTTCTTC.